This passage covers 2 T cell receptor beta chains from one sample sequenced in a study of metastatic and nonmetastatic thyroid tumors. TCRdb reanalyzed the PCR reads with MiXCR. This sample has about 22,000 clones, with 20% to 25% found just once. Prior to thyroid surgery, none of the patients had received any treatment. The sequenced sample was blood. Receptors originate from a male donor with papillary thyroid cancer or a benign thyroid nodule (not recorded which). Some clones in this sample may be carry-over from other donors' samples.

There are many counts of this clone. The chain joins TRBV10-1 to TRBJ2-7; 8 bases align to TRBD1. The CDR3 is 14 amino acids. J lost 2 bases, V lost 4 bases, and 4 bases had no gene match. Per germline, CDR1 WNHNN and CDR2 SYGVQD (reference sequence). CDR3 nucleotide sequence: TGCGCCAGCAGTGGGGACAGGTTACCCTACGAGCAGTACTTC. It codes for CASSGDRLPYEQYF.

The CDR3 spells CASRRGPGNTIYF. The CDR3 nucleotides are TGTGCCAGCAGGAGAGGGCCTGGAAACACCATATATTTT. The J gene is TRBJ1-3, the V gene TRBV6-1; no reliable D call. The CDR3 extends over 13 amino acids. Germline CDR1 and CDR2: MNHNS and SASEGT. Trimming pared 6 bases from V and 2 bases from J, leaving 8 bases between.